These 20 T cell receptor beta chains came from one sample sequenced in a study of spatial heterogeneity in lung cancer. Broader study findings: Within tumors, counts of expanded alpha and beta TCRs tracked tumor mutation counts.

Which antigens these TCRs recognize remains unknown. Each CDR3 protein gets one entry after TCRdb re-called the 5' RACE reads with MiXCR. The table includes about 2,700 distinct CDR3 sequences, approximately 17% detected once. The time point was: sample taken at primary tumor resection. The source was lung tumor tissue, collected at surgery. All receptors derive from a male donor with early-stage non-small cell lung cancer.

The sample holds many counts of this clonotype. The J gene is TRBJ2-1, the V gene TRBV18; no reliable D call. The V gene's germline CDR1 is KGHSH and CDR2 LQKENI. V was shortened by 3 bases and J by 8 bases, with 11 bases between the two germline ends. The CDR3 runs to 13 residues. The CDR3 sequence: CASSPNVGYEQFF. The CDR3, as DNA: TGTGCCAGCTCACCCAATGTTGGGTATGAGCAGTTCTTC.

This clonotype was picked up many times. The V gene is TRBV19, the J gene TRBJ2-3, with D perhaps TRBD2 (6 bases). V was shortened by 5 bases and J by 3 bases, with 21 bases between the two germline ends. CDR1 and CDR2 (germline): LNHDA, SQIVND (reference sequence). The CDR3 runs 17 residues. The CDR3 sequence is CASSPFGAGGGTDTQYF. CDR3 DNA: TGTGCCAGTAGTCCCTTCGGGGCGGGCGGAGGGACAGATACGCAGTATTTT.

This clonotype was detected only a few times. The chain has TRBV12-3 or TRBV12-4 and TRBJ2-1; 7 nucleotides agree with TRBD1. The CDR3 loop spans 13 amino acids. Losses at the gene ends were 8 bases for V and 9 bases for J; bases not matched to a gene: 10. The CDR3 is CASRQDRSGEQFF. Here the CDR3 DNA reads TGTGCCAGCCGCCAGGACAGGTCCGGTGAGCAGTTCTTC.

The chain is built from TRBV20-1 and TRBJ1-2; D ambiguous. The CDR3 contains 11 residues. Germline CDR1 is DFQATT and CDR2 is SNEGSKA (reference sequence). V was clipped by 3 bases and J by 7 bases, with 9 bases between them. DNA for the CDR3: TGCAGTGCTAGTACTTTAACTGGCTACACCTTC. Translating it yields CSASTLTGYTF.

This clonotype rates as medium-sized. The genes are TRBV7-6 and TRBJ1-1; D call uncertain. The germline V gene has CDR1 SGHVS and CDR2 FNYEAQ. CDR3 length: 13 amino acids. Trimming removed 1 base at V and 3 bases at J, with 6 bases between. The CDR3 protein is CASSLDSYTEAFF. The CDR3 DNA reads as TGTGCCAGCAGCTTAGACAGTTACACTGAAGCTTTCTTT.

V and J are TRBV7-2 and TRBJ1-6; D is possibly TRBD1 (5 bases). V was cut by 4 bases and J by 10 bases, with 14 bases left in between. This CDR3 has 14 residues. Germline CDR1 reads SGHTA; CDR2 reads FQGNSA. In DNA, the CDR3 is TGTGCCAGCAGCTCCTCTGACAGAAGCTCACCCCTCCACTTT. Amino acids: CASSSSDRSSPLHF.

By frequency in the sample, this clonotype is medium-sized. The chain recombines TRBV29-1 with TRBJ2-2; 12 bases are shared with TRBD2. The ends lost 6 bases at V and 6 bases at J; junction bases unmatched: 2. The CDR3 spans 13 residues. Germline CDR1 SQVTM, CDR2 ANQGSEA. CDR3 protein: CSVTSGSAGELFF. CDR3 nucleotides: TGCAGCGTGACTAGCGGGAGTGCCGGGGAGCTGTTTTTT.

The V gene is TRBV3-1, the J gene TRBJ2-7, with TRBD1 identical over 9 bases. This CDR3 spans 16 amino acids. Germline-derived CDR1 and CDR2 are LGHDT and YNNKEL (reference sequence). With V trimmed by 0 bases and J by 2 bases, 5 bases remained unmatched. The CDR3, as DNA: TGTGCCAGCAGCCAAGATACAGGGGGCCTAACCTACGAGCAGTACTTC. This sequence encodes CASSQDTGGLTYEQYF.

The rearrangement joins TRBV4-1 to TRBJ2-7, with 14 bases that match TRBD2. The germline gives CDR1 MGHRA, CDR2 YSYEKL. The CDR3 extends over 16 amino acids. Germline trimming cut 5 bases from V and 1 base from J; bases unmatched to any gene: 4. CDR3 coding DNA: TGCGCCAGCAGCTCGGGGACTAGCGGGGGTTCCTACGAGCAGTACTTC. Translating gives CASSSGTSGGSYEQYF.

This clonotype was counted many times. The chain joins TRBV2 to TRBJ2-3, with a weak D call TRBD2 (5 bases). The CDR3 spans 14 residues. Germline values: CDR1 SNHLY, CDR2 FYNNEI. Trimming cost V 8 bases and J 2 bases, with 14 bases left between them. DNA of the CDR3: TGTGCCAGCCGAGCGGCGAAGAACACAGATACGCAGTATTTT. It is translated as CASRAAKNTDTQYF.

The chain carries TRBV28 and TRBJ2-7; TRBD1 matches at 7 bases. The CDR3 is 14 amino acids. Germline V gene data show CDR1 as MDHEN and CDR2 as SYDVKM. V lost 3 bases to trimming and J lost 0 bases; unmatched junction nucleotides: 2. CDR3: CASSLTGYSYEQYF. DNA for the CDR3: TGTGCCAGCAGTTTGACAGGGTACTCCTACGAGCAGTACTTC.

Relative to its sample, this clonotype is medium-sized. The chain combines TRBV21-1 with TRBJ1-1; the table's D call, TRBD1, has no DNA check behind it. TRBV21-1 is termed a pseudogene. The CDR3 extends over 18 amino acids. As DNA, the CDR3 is TGTGCCAGCAGCATACCCAGTAGGCGGGACCGCAGCTCCACTGAAGCTTTCTTT. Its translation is CASSIPSRRDRSSTEAFF.

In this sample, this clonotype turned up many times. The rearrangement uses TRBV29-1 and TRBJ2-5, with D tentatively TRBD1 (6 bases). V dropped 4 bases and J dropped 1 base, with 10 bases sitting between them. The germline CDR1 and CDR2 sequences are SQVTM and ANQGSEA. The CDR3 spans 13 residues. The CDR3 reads CSVVSDSQETQYF. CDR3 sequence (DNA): TGCAGCGTTGTGTCGGACAGCCAAGAGACCCAGTACTTC.

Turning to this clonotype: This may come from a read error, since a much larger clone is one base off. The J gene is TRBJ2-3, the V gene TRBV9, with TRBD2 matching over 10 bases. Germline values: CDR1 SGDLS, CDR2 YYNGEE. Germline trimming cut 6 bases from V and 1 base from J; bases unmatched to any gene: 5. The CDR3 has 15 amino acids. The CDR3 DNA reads TGTGCCAGCAACTATGGGACTAGCGGCACAGATACGCAGTATTTT. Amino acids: CASNYGTSGTDTQYF. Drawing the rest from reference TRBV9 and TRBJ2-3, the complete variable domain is DSGVTQTPKHLITATGQRVTLRCSPRSGDLSVYWYQQSLDQGLQFLIQYYNGEERAKGNILERFSAQQFPDLHSELNLSSLELGDSALYFCASNYGTSGTDTQYFGPGTRLTVL.

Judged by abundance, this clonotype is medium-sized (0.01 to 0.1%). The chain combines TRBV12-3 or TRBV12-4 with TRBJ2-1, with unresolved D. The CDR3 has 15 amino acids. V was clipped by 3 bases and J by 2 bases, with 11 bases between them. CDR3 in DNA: TGTGCCAGCAGTTTTTCGGCAGGAGCCTACAATGAGCAGTTCTTC. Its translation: CASSFSAGAYNEQFF.

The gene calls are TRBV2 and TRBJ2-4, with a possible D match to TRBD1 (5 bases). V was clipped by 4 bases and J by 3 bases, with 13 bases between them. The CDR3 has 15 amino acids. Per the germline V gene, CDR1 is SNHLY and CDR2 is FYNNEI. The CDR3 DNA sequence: TGTGCCAGCAGTGCTTCCAGGGAACGCAAAAACATTCAGTACTTC. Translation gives CASSASRERKNIQYF. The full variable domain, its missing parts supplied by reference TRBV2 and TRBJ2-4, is EPEVTQTPSHQVTQMGQEVILRCVPISNHLYFYWYRQILGQKVEFLVSFYNNEISEKSEIFDDQFSVERPDGSNFTLKIRSTKLEDSAMYFCASSASRERKNIQYFGAGTRLSVL.

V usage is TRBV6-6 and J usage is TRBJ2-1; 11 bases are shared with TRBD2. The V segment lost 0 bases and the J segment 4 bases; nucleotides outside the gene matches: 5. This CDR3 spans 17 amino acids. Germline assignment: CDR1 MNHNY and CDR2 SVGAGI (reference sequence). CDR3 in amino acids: CASSYSGSGGVYNEQFF. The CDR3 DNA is TGTGCCAGCAGTTACTCGGGTAGCGGGGGGGTTTACAATGAGCAGTTCTTC.

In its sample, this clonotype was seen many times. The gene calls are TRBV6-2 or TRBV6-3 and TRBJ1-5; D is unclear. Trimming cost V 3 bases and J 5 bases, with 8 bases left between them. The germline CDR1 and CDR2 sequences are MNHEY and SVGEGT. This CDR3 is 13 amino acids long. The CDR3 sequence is CASSYVGDQPQHF. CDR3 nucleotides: TGTGCCAGCAGTTATGTCGGGGATCAGCCCCAGCATTTT.

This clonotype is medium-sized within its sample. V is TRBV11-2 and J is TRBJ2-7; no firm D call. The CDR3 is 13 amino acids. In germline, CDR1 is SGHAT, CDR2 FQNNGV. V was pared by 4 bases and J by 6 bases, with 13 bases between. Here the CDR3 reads CASSSLLESEQYF. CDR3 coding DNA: TGTGCCAGCAGCTCCCTCCTTGAAAGCGAGCAGTACTTC.

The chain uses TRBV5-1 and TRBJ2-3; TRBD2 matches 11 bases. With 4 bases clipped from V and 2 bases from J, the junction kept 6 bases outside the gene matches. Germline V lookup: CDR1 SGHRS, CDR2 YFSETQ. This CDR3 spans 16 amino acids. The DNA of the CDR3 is TGCGCCAGCAGCCTTGGGACTAGCGGACCCACAGATACGCAGTATTTT. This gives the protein CASSLGTSGPTDTQYF.